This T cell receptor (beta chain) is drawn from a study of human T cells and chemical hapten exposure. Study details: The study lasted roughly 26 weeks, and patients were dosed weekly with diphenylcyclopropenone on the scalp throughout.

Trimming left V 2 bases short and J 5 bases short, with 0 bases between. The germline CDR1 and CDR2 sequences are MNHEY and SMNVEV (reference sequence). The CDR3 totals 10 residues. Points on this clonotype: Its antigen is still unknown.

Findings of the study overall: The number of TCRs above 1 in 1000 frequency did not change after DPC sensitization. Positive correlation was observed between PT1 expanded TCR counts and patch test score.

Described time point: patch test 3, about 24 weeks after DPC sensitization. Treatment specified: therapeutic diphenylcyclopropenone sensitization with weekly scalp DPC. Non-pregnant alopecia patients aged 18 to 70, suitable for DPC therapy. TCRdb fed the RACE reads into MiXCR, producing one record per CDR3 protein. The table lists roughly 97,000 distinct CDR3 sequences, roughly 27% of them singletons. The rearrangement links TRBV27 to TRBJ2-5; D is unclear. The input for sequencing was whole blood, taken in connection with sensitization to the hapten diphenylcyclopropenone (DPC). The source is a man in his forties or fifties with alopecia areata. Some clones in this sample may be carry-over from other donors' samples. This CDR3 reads CASSLETQYF. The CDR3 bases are TGTGCCAGCAGTTTAGAGACCCAGTACTTC.